This entry is about one T cell receptor (beta chain). What it binds is not known. Cultured CD4+ T cell DNA was sequenced using the Oncomine TCR Beta short-read assay. MiXCR, applied by TCRdb to the PCR reads, yields one record per CDR3 protein. The sample yields 2,900 or so distinct CDR3 sequences, around 33% seen once. The CDR3 length is 17 residues. V lost 6 bases, J lost 1 base, and 7 bases stayed unmatched. Germline-derived CDR1 and CDR2 are LNHDA and SQIVND (reference sequence). The entry originates in a study of vaccination and CD4 T cells after COVID-19. Whole-study context: Two Hispanic individuals were among six male and four female convalescent patients. Study-wide points: There was no significant change from roughly 21 to 40 median reactive clonotypes.

As for treatment: roughly ten-day PBMC culture with coronavirus spike peptide pools or control peptides (ViraFEST assay). A negative selection step was used to isolate CD4+ T cells once culture had run for 10 to 11 days. The chain is built from TRBV19 and TRBJ2-2; 11 bases match TRBD2. The clonotype was recovered from a human donor who had recovered from COVID-19. The sequencing sample was made of CD4+ T cells from blood, cultured in vitro. This CDR3 is CASSRTLAGGNTGELFF. CDR3 DNA sequence: TGTGCCAGTAGCCGCACTCTAGCGGGGGGGAACACCGGGGAGCTGTTTTTT.